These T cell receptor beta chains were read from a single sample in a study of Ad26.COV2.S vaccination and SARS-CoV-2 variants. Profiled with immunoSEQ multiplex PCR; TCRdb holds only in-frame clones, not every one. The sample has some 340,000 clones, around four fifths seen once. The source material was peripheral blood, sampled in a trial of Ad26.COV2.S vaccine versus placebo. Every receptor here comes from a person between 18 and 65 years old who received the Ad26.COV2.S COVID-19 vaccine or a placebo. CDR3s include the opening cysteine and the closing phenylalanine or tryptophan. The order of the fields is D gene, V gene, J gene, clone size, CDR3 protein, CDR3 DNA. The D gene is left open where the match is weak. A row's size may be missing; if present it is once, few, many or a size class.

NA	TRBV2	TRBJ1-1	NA	CASSHPGRENTEAFF	TGTGCCAGCAGTCACCCGGGACGGGAGAACACTGAAGCTTTCTTT
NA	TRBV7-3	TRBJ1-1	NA	CASSPTPSSAEAFF	TGTGCCAGCAGCCCAACCCCCTCATCGGCTGAAGCTTTCTTT
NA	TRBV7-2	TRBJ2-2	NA	CASRARAANTGELFF	TGTGCCAGCCGGGCACGGGCTGCGAACACCGGGGAGCTGTTTTTT
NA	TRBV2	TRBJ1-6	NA	CASKGLRSYNSPLHF	TGTGCCAGCAAGGGACTCCGCTCCTATAATTCACCCCTCCACTTT
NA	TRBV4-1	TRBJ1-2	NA	CASSHAGYLYGYTF	TGCGCCAGCAGCCATGCGGGATACCTATATGGCTACACCTTC
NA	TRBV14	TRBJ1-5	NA	CASSQGTAFNQPQHF	TGTGCCAGCAGCCAAGGGACAGCATTCAATCAGCCCCAGCATTTT
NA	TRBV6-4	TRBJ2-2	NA	CASSEQGGTGELFF	TGTGCCAGCAGTGAACAGGGGGGGACCGGGGAGCTGTTTTTT
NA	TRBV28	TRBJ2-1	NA	CASSSRKGGDEQFF	TGTGCCAGCAGTTCTCGGAAGGGTGGTGATGAGCAGTTCTTC
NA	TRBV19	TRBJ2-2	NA	CASSKLLVSRGKWNTGELFF	TGTGCCAGTAGCAAACTCCTGGTGTCCAGGGGAAAGTGGAACACCGGGGAGCTGTTTTTT
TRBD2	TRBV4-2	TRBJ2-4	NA	CASSRGTSGGAENIQYF	TGTGCCAGCAGCCGAGGGACTAGCGGGGGGGCCGAAAACATTCAGTACTTC
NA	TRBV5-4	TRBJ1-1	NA	CASSYWEKAEAFF	TGTGCCAGCAGCTACTGGGAGAAGGCTGAAGCTTTCTTT
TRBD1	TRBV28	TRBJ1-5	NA	CASSPLTGVDQPQHF	TGTGCCAGCAGTCCACTGACAGGGGTGGATCAGCCCCAGCATTTT
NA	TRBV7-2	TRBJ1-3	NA	CASSYRSGNTIYF	TGTGCCAGCAGCTACCGGAGTGGAAACACCATATATTTT
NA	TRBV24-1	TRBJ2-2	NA	CATSDLQQGPGELFF	TGTGCCACCAGTGATTTGCAACAGGGACCCGGGGAGCTGTTTTTT
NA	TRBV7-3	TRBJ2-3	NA	CASSLLGLAADTQYF	TGTGCCAGCAGCTTGTTAGGCCTAGCAGCAGATACGCAGTATTTT
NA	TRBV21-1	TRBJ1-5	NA	CASSKRGVGRQPQHF	TGTGCCAGCAGCAAACGGGGGGTGGGAAGACAGCCCCAGCATTTT
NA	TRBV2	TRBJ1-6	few	CASSDRGYSPLHF	TGTGCCAGCAGTGACAGGGGTTATTCACCCCTCCACTTT
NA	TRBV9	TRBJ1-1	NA	CASSVAPGADTEAFF	TGTGCCAGCAGCGTAGCCCCAGGGGCGGACACTGAAGCTTTCTTT
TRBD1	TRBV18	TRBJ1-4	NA	CASSPPAGTGEGKLFF	TGTGCCAGCTCACCACCGGCCGGGACAGGGGAAGGAAAACTGTTTTTT
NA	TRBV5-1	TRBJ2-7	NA	CASSLDRWGHEQYF	TGCGCCAGCAGCTTGGACAGGTGGGGACACGAGCAGTACTTC